This T cell receptor (beta chain) came from a study of metastatic and nonmetastatic thyroid tumors (dated by TCRdb to 2019 to 2021). Some background on the complete study: Repertoires were compared across peripheral blood and tumor or nodule tissue samples from malignant and benign thyroid patients.

Findings and caveats that apply to the study as a whole: In both blood and tumor samples, malignant tumors were reported to have significantly higher TCR beta diversity than benign nodules.

Regarding this clone: Its antigen specificity is not known. Base qualities are not provided; no much larger clone lies one nucleotide away.

The cysteine opens and the phenylalanine closes a CDR3 of 13 amino acids. CDR3 DNA only is kept here, 39 bases in frame from base 1. Receptor libraries were prepared by PCR. The sample was run on an Illumina HiSeq 4000. High-throughput sequencing was used to profile the TCR beta-chain CDR3 region of each patient. The paper's processing steps were these. A classifier to discriminate distant-metastatic papillary thyroid cancer patients was built from CDR3 differences across clinicopathological groups. The Shannon index was used to measure repertoire diversity, and the Morisita-Horn index was used to measure how similar tumor and blood repertoires were. TCRdb applied fastp at Q25 and MiXCR to the public reads, then kept only in-frame beta chains. The V and J calls and clone size come from TCRdb's table, not from the authors' own analysis. This sample has about 92,000 clones in its table, and around 14% of those were observed once. The ten largest account for just over 3.5% of the sample.

No treatment had been received by any patient before thyroid surgery. Using T-cell receptor beta sequencing, the researchers looked back retrospectively at clinical samples from patients, gathered between the early 2010s and the late 2010s. Recombination connected TRBV12-3 or TRBV12-4 to TRBJ1-6; the best D guess is TRBD1, with 5 bases matching. The TCR sequence derives from a female donor with papillary thyroid cancer or a benign thyroid nodule (not recorded which). Some clones in this sample may be carry-over from other donors' samples. The sequenced sample consisted of blood. The bases read TGTTCGAGCAGTTTCACAGGAGGATCACCCCTCCACTTT. It codes for CSSSFTGGSPLHF.